Each of the 19 T cell receptor beta chains below was sequenced from the same sample in a study of tumor and adjacent non-tumor tissue in lung cancer. The library came from three nested PCR rounds adapted from ARM-PCR protocols. TCRdb re-derived calls from the multiplex PCR reads in MiXCR, one entry per CDR3 protein. Of almost 75,000 distinct CDR3 sequences listed, around two thirds are singletons. No cell sorting was done before RNA was extracted from the tissue. More than 3 cm separated this lung sample from the edge of the tumor. The sample was distant non-tumor lung tissue. These receptors were collected from a woman aged 45-60 years with non-small cell lung cancer.

Comments on this clonotype: The junction shows a germline mismatch at one end, possibly a read error. The chain uses TRBV5-1 and TRBJ2-5, with D tentatively TRBD1 (5 bases). There are 17 residues in the CDR3. Germline V lookup: CDR1 SGHRS, CDR2 YFSETQ. The CDR3 spells CAGSLGWGRYNEETQYF. CDR3 nucleotides: TGCGCCGGCAGCTTGGGTTGGGGCCGATACAACGAAGAGACCCAGTACTTC. The whole variable domain, remainder taken from reference TRBV5-1 and TRBJ2-5, is KAGVTQTPRYLIKTRGQQVTLSCSPISGHRSVSWYQQTPGQGLQFLFEYFSETQRNKGNFPGRFSGRQFSNSRSEMNVSTLELGDSALYLCAGSLGWGRYNEETQYFGPGTRLLVL.

This chain uses TRBV20-1 with TRBJ2-5; TRBD2 is a possible D gene (6 bases). Trimming took off 6 bases at V and 11 bases at J, with 25 bases between the two ends. The CDR3 loop spans 14 amino acids. Germline V gene lookup returns CDR1 DFQATT and CDR2 SNEGSKA (reference sequence). The CDR3, as DNA: TGCAGTGCCCAGTATCAAGTGATCCAAGGGACTCAGTACTTC. It is translated as CSAQYQVIQGTQYF.

Remarks on this clonotype: A much larger clone differs from this one at a single base, so this may be a read error. The chain combines TRBV4-2 with TRBJ2-1; no firm D call. CDR1 is LGHNA, CDR2 YNFKEQ, per germline. The CDR3 has 12 residues. In DNA, the CDR3 is TGTGTCAGCAGCCCCCCAGACAATGAGCAGTTCTTC. Translated, it gives CVSSPPDNEQFF.

This chain uses TRBV20-1 with TRBJ2-1; D is uncertain. The V and J ends lost 5 bases and 0 bases respectively, with 26 bases between them. The germline V gene encodes CDR1 DFQATT and CDR2 SNEGSKA (reference sequence). This CDR3 has 19 residues. CDR3 in amino acids: CSAEDVERLTQSSYNEQFF. CDR3 nucleotide sequence: TGCAGTGCTGAAGACGTAGAGAGACTCACTCAAAGCTCCTACAATGAGCAGTTCTTC.

Comment on this clonotype: A much larger clone differs by one base, so this may be a read error. The rearrangement joins TRBV6-2 or TRBV6-3 to TRBJ1-5; 8 nucleotides agree with TRBD1. Per the germline V gene, CDR1 is MNHEY and CDR2 is SVGEGT. The CDR3 sequence is 15 residues long. CDR3 DNA: TGTTCCAGCAGTGAAGCAGTGACAGGGGTTCAGCCCCAGCATTTT. Protein sequence: CSSSEAVTGVQPQHF.

The chain has TRBV20-1 and TRBJ2-2; 9 positions agree with TRBD2. This CDR3 contains 16 residues. The trim removed 2 bases at V and 3 bases at J, leaving 7 bases unmatched. Germline CDR1 reads DFQATT; CDR2 reads SNEGSKA (reference sequence). The CDR3, as DNA: TGCAGTGCTAGACAGACTAGCGGCATAGACACCGGGGAGCTGTTTTTT. Its translation: CSARQTSGIDTGELFF.

The sample holds one count of this clonotype. This may come from a read error, since a much larger clone is one base off. Since the CDR3 does not end with the conserved phenylalanine or tryptophan, this likely comes from a read error. The chain couples TRBV20-1 to TRBJ2-7; D possibly uses TRBD1 or TRBD2 (6 bases each). The ends were cut back, 5 bases at V and 0 bases at J, with 14 bases in the middle. This CDR3 is 14 amino acids long. Germline loops: CDR1 DFQATT, CDR2 SNEGSKA (reference sequence). In DNA, the CDR3 is TGCAGTGCTCCTAGGGGGGCGAGCTCCTACGAGCAGTACTAC. This sequence encodes CSAPRGASSYEQYY.

On this clonotype: Sequence at one end of the junction differs from germline and may be a read error. This chain joins TRBV11-2 and TRBJ2-7; D not certain. Germline lookup yields CDR1 SGHAT and CDR2 FQNNGV. CDR3 length: 14 amino acids. In DNA form, the CDR3 reads TGTGCCAGCAGCTTAGGATTAGTTAACTACGAGCAATACTTC. This translates into CASSLGLVNYEQYF.

The chain employs TRBV12-3 or TRBV12-4 and TRBJ2-1, with 12 bases that match TRBD2. The CDR3 length is 15 residues. CDR3: CASGFSSGRGDEQFF. CDR3 in DNA: TGTGCGAGCGGTTTTTCTAGCGGGAGGGGGGATGAGCAGTTCTTC.

This clonotype came up once. The V gene is TRBV11-1, the J gene TRBJ2-7; possibly TRBD2 for D (5 bases). From germline, CDR1 is SGHAT and CDR2 FQDESV (reference sequence). The CDR3 extends over 15 amino acids. This CDR3 is CVRSGRIEMGVAQYF. In DNA, the CDR3 is TGTGTCAGAAGCGGAAGGATAGAAATGGGCGTCGCGCAGTACTTC.

Concerning this clonotype: Mismatch with germline at one junction end may stem from a read error. CDR3 loop: CASSQDRYGANTEASF. Written as DNA, the CDR3 is TGCGCCAGTAGCCAAGATCGTTACGGGGCGAACACTGAAGCTTCCTTT. The chain uses TRBV4-1 and TRBJ1-1, with a possible D match to TRBD1 (5 bases). From germline, CDR1 is MGHRA and CDR2 YSYEKL. The CDR3 extends over 16 amino acids.

The sample holds many counts of this clonotype. The chain recombines TRBV6-2 or TRBV6-3 with TRBJ2-7; TRBD2 matches 7 bases. This CDR3 contains 15 residues. V was clipped by 7 bases and J by 3 bases; unmatched bases: 12. Germline CDR1 is MNHEY and CDR2 is SVGEGT. The CDR3 bases are TGTGCCAGCATTAAGTCACTAGCGAAAGACTACGAGCAGTACTTC. It specifies CASIKSLAKDYEQYF.

Regarding this clonotype: No conserved phenylalanine or tryptophan is present at the end of the CDR3, so a read error is the likely explanation. Here the CDR3 DNA reads TGTGCCAGCAGCCCTCGGACAGGGGAGAGTGAGCAGTTCATC. Its translation: CASSPRTGESEQFI. The chain joins TRBV7-8 to TRBJ2-1, with 9 positions matching TRBD1. Trimming removed 5 bases from V and 9 bases from J; junction bases left unmatched: 8. The CDR3 runs 14 residues. CDR1 and CDR2 from the germline V gene are SGHVS and FQNEAQ.

Notes on this clonotype: One base away lies a much larger clone, so this may be a sequencing read error. The chain joins TRBV4-1 to TRBJ1-4; D ambiguous. Germline assignment: CDR1 MGHRA and CDR2 YSYEKL. Trimming removed 1 base from V and 4 bases from J, with 10 bases in between. The CDR3 sequence is 15 residues long. In DNA form, the CDR3 reads TGCGCCAGCAGCCAAGTGGCGAGGTTTAATGAAAAACTGTTTTTT. It yields the protein CASSQVARFNEKLFF.

This clonotype was detected many times. Here the CDR3 reads CASSPVRGFMNTEAFF. As DNA, the CDR3 is TGTGCCAGCAGCCCCGTCAGAGGGTTCATGAACACTGAAGCTTTCTTT. The chain employs TRBV7-9 and TRBJ1-1; no firm D call. CDR1 is SEHNR and CDR2 is FQNEAQ in the germline V gene (reference sequence). Trimming removed 5 bases from V and 0 bases from J, with 16 bases in between. The CDR3 covers 16 residues. The full variable domain, in which reference TRBV7-9 and TRBJ1-1 provide the parts outside the CDR3, is DTGVSQNPRHKITKRGQNVTFRCDPISEHNRLYWYRQTLGQGPEFLTYFQNEAQLEKSRLLSDRFSAERPKGSFSTLEIQRTEQGDSAMYLCASSPVRGFMNTEAFFGQGTRLTVV.

Note on this clonotype: A read error may explain this, as a much larger clone is one base away. The chain is built from TRBV20-1 and TRBJ2-2; D possibly matches TRBD1 or TRBD2 (5 bases each). From germline, CDR1 is DFQATT and CDR2 SNEGSKA (reference sequence). There are 14 residues in the CDR3. The CDR3 sequence is CSARDQGLAGKLFF. The CDR3, as DNA: TGCAGTGCTAGAGATCAGGGTTTGGCCGGGAAGCTGTTTTTT.

A note on this clonotype: One junction end disagrees with the germline gene, perhaps due to a read error. The V call is TRBV11-2, the J call TRBJ2-1, with D unclear. The germline CDR1 and CDR2 sequences are SGHAT and FQNNGV. CDR3 length equals 13 residues. The CDR3 is CASCLRRLPEQLF. Written as DNA, the CDR3 is TGTGCCAGCTGCTTACGAAGGCTACCTGAGCAGCTCTTC.

Notes on this clonotype: The junction shows a germline mismatch at one end, possibly a read error. V gene TRBV6-5 combines with J gene TRBJ2-1, with D possibly being TRBD2 (6 bases). This CDR3 has 15 residues. Per germline, CDR1 MNHEY and CDR2 SVGAGI. CDR3 protein: CASSIERASYNEQSF. CDR3 bases: TGTGCCAGCAGCATAGAGCGGGCCTCCTACAATGAGCAGTCCTTC.

The table lists this clonotype with many counts. The chain is built from TRBV6-2 or TRBV6-3 and TRBJ2-1; 12 bases align to TRBD2. The CDR3 has 12 amino acids. Per the germline V gene, CDR1 is MNHEY and CDR2 is SVGEGT. J lost 16 bases, V lost 6 bases, and 7 bases had no gene match. The CDR3 nucleotides read TGTGCCAGCAGAAACCCTAGCGGGAGGGTTTTCTTC. This sequence encodes CASRNPSGRVFF.